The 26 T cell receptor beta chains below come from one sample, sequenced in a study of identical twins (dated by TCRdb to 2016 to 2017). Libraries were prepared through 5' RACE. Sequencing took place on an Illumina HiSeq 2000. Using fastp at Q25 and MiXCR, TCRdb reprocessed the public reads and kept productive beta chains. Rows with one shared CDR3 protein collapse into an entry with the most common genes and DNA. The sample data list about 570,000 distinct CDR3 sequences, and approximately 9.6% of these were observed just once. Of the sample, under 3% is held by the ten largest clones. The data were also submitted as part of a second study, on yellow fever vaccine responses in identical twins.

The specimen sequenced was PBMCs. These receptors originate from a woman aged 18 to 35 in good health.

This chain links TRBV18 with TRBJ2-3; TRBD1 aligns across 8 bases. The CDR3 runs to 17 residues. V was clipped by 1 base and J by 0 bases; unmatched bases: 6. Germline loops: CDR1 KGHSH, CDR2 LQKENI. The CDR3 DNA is TGTGCCAGCTCACCACGTATGCAGGGGGCGAGCACAGATACGCAGTATTTT. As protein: CASSPRMQGASTDTQYF. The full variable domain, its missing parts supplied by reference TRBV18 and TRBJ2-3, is NAGVMQNPRHLVRRRGQEARLRCSPMKGHSHVYWYRQLPEEGLKFMVYLQKENIIDESGMPKERFSAEFPKEGPSILRIQQVVRGDSAAYFCASSPRMQGASTDTQYFGPGTRLTVL.

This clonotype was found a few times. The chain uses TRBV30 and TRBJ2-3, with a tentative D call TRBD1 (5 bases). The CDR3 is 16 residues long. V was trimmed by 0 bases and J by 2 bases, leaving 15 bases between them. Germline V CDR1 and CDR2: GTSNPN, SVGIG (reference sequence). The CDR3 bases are TGTGCCTGGAGTGTTGGGGCCCTTGAAAACACAGATACGCAGTATTTT. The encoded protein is CAWSVGALENTDTQYF.

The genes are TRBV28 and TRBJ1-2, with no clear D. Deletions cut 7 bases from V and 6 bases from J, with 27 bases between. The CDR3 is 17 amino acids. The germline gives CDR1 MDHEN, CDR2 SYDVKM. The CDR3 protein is CASNSFDRESYQNGYTF. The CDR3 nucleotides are TGTGCCAGCAATTCGTTCGACCGGGAATCATACCAAAATGGCTACACCTTC.

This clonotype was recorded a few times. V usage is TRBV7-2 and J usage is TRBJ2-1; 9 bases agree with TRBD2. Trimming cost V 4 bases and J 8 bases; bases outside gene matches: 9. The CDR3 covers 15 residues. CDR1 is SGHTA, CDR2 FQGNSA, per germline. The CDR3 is CASSSLPGLAYEQFF. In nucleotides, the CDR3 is TGTGCCAGCAGCTCACTCCCGGGACTAGCCTATGAGCAGTTCTTC.

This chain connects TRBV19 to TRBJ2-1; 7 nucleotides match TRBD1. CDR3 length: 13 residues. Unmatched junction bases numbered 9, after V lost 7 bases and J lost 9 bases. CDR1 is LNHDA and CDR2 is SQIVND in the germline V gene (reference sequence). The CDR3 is CASTTQGYGEQFF. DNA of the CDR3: TGTGCCAGTACCACACAGGGGTACGGTGAGCAGTTCTTC.

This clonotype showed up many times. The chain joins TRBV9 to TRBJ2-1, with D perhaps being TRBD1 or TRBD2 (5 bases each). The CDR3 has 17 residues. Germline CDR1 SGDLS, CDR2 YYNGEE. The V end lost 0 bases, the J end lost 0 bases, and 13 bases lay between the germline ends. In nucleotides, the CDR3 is TGTGCCAGCAGCGTAGGGGGTTGGGGGAGCTCCTACAATGAGCAGTTCTTC. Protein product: CASSVGGWGSSYNEQFF.

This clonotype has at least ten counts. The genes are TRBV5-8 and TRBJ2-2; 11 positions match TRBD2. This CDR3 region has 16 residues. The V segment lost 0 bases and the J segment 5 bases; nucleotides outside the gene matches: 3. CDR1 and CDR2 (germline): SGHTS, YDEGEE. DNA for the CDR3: TGTGCCAGCAGCTTGGAACTAGCGGGGGAAACCGGGGAGCTGTTTTTT. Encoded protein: CASSLELAGETGELFF. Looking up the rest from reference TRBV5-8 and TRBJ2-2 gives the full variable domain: EAGVTQSPTHLIKTRGQQATLRCSPISGHTSVYWYQQALGLGLQFLLWYDEGEERNRGNFPPRFSGRQFPNYSSELNVNALELEDSALYLCASSLELAGETGELFFGEGSRLTVL.

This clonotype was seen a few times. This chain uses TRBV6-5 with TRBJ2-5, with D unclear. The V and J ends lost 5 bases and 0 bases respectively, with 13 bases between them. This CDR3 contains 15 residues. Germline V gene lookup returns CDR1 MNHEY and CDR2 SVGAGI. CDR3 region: CASSNFRPDQETQYF. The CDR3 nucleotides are TGTGCCAGCAGTAACTTTCGTCCCGACCAAGAGACCCAGTACTTC.

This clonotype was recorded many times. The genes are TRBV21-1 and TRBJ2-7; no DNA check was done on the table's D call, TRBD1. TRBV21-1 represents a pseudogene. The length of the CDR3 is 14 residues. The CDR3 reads CASSTRDGPYEQYF. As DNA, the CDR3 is TGTGCCAGCAGCACCCGGGACGGCCCCTACGAGCAGTACTTC.

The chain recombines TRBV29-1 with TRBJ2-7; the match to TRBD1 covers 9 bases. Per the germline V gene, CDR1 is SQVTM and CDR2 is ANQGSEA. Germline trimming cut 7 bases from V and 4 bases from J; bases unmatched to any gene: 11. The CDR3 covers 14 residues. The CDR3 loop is CSANKGQGGYEQYF. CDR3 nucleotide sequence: TGCAGCGCTAACAAGGGACAGGGCGGTTACGAGCAGTACTTC.

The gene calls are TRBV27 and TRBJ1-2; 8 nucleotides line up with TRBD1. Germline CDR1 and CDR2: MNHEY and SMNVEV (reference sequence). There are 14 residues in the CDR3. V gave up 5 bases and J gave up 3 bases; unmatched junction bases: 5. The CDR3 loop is CASSVGQDYYGYTF. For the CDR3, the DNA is TGTGCCAGCAGTGTGGGACAGGATTACTATGGCTACACCTTC.

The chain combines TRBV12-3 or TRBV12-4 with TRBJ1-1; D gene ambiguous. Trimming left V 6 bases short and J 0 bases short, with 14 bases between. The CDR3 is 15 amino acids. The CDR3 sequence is CASSSYTDMNTEAFF. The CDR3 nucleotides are TGTGCCAGCAGCTCATATACAGATATGAACACTGAAGCTTTCTTT.

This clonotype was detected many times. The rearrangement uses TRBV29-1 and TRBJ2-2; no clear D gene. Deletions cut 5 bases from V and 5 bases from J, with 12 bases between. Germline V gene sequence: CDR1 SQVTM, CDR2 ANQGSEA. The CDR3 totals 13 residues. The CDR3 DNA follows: TGCAGCGTTCGTCTCCTGCGGACCGGGGAGCTGTTTTTT. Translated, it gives CSVRLLRTGELFF.

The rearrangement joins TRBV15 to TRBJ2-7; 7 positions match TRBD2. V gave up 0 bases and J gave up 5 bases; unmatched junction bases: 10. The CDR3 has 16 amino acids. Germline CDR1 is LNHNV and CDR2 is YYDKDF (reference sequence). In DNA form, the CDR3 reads TGTGCCACCAGCAGAGATAAGGGGATCGGGAGGAACGAGCAGTACTTC. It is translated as CATSRDKGIGRNEQYF.

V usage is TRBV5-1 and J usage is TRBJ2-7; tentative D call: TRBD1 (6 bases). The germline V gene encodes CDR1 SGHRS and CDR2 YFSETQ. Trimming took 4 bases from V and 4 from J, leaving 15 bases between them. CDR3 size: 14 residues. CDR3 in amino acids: CASSPRDTKYEQYF. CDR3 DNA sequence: TGCGCCAGCAGCCCCCGGGACACCAAATACGAGCAGTACTTC.

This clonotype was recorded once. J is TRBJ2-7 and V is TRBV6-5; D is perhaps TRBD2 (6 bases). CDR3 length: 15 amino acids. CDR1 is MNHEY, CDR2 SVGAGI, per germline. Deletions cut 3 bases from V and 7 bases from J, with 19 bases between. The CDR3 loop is CASSYRGTGSGEQYF. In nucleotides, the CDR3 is TGTGCCAGCAGTTATCGCGGGACCGGCTCGGGAGAGCAGTACTTC.

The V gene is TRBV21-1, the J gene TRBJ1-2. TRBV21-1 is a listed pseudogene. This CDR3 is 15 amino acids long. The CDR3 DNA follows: TGTGCCAGCAGCAAAGCGGGCAGCCTTAACTATGGCTACACCTTC. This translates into CASSKAGSLNYGYTF.

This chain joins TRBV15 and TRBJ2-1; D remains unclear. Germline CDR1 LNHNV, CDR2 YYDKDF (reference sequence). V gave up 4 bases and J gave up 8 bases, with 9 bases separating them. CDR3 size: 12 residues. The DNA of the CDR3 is TGTGCCACCAGCATTGACCGGGATGAGCAGTTCTTC. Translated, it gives CATSIDRDEQFF.

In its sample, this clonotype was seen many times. CDR3 amino acids: CASSYGTGAFEIYGYTF. In nucleotides, the CDR3 is TGTGCCAGCAGTTACGGGACAGGGGCCTTTGAGATCTATGGCTACACCTTC. The rearrangement uses TRBV6-2 or TRBV6-3 and TRBJ1-2, with 10 bases identical to TRBD1. The CDR3 consists of 17 residues. Trimming removed 2 bases from V and 4 bases from J; junction bases left unmatched: 10. The germline V gene encodes CDR1 MNHEY and CDR2 SVGEGT.

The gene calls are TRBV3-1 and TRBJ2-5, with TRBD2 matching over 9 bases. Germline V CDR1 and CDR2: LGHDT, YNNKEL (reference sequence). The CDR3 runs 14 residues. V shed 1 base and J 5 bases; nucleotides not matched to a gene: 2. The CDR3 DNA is TGTGCCAGCAGCCAAGGAGGACTAGCGGAGACCCAGTACTTC. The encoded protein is CASSQGGLAETQYF.

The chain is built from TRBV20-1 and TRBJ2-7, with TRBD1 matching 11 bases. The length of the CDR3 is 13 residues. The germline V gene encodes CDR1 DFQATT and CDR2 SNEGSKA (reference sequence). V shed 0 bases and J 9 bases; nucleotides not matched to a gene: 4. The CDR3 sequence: CSARDGTGGLQYF. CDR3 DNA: TGCAGTGCTAGAGACGGGACAGGGGGGTTGCAGTACTTC.

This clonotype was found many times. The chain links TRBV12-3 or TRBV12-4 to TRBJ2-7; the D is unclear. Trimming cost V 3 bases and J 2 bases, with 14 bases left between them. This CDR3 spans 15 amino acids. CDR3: CASSFRKGLTYEQYF. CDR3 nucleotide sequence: TGTGCCAGCAGTTTTAGGAAAGGCCTGACCTACGAGCAGTACTTC.

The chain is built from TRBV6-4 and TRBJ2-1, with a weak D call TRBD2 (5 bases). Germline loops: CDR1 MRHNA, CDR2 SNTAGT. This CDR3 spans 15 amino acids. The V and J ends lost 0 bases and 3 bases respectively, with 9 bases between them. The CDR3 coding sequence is TGTGCCAGCAGTGACTCGAACGGGGACTACAATGAGCAGTTCTTC. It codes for CASSDSNGDYNEQFF.

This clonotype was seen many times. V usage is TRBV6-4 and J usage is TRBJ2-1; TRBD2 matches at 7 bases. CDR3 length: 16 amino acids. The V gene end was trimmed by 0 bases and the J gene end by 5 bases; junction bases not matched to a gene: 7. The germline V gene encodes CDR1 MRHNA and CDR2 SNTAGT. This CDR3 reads CASSDSMAGVDNEQFF. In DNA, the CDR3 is TGTGCCAGCAGTGACTCGATGGCGGGAGTTGACAATGAGCAGTTCTTC.

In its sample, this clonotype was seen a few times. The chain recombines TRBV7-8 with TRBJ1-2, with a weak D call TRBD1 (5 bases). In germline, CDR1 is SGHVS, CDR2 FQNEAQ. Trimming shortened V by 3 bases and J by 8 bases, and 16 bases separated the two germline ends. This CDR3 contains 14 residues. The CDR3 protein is CASSLGTSGDGYTF. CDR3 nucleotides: TGTGCCAGCAGCTTGGGGACTAGCGGGGACGGCTACACCTTC.

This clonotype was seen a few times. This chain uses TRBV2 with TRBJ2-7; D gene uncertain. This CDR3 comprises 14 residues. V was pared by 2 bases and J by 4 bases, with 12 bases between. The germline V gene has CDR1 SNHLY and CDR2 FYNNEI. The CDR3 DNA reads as TGTGCCAGCAGTGAACTCGCCAGCCCTTACGAGCAGTACTTC. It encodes CASSELASPYEQYF.